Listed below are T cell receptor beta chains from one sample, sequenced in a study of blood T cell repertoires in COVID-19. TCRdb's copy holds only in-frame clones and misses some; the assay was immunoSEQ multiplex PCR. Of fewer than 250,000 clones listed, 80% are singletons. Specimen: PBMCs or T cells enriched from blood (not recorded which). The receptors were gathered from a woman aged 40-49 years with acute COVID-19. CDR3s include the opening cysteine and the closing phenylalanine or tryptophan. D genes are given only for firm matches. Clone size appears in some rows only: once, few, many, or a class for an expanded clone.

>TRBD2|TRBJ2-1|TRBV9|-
TGTGCCAGCAGCCTGATGGCGGGGGGAAATGAGCAGTTCTTC
CASSLMAGGNEQFF
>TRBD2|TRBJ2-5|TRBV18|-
TGTGCCAGCTCGCTGCGCGGGAGGCCACAAGAGACCCAGTACTTC
CASSLRGRPQETQYF
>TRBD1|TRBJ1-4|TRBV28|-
TGTGCCAGCAGTCCTACCAATTCTAACCGGGACAGGAATGAAAAACTGTTTTTT
CASSPTNSNRDRNEKLFF
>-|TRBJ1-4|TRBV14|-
TGTGCCAGCAGCCAACGGCAGGGACTTGCAACTAATGAAAAACTGTTTTTT
CASSQRQGLATNEKLFF
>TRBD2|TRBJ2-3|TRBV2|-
TGTGCCAGCAGCGGGGGACTAGCGGGAGGGGCAGATACGCAGTATTTT
CASSGGLAGGADTQYF
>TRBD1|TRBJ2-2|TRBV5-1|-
TGCGCCAGCAGCCGTGATGGACAGGGGAGGACCGGGGAGCTGTTTTTT
CASSRDGQGRTGELFF
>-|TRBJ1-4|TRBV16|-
TGTGCCAGCAGCCAGTTCACAGAAAAACTGTTTTTT
CASSQFTEKLFF
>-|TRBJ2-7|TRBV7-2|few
TGTGCCAGCAAAGGGAGGAACTACGAGCAGTACTTC
CASKGRNYEQYF
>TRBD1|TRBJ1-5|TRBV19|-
TGTGCCAGTAGGGGGACAGTGAACAATCAGCCCCAGCATTTT
CASRGTVNNQPQHF
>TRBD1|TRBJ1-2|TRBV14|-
TGTGCCAGCAGCCAGAGACAGGGGTACGATGGCTACACCTTC
CASSQRQGYDGYTF
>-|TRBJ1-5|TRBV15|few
TGTGCCACCAGCAGAGAGAGGCAGAATAGCAATCAGCCCCAGCATTTT
CATSRERQNSNQPQHF
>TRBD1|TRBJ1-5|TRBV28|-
TGTGCCAGCAGCTTGATGGGGGACAGGCCCCAGCATTTT
CASSLMGDRPQHF
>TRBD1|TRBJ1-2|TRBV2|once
TGTGCCAGCAGCAGGACAGGGCTAGGCTACACCTTC
CASSRTGLGYTF
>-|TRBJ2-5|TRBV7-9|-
TGTGCCAGCAGCTTAAACACCGGGACGACCACAACCCCGGGGGCCCAGTACTTC
CASSLNTGTTTTPGAQYF
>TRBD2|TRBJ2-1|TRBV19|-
TGTGCCAGTAGTATACGGGGGGGCAGAGCCTACAATGAGCAGTTCTTC
CASSIRGGRAYNEQFF
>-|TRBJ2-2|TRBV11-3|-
TGTGCCAGCAGGGGGCAAGAGGCCGGGGAGCTGTTTTTT
CASRGQEAGELFF
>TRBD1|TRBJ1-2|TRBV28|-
TGTGCCAGCAGTATACAGGGGGCCATTGGCTACACCTTC
CASSIQGAIGYTF
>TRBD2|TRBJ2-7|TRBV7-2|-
TGTGCCAGCAGCCCCGGGACTAGTAACTACGAGCAGTACTTC
CASSPGTSNYEQYF
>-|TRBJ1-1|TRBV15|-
TGTGCCACCAGCAGAGAAGGGGGCACTGAAGCTTTCTTT
CATSREGGTEAFF
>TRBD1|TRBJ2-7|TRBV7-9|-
TGTGCCAGCAGCCCCAGGACAGGTATCGGGACCTACGAGCAGTACTTC
CASSPRTGIGTYEQYF
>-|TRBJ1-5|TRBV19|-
TGTGCCAGTAGTATGTCCGTGAGGGACAATCAGCCCCAGCATTTT
CASSMSVRDNQPQHF
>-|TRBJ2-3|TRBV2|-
TGTGCCAGCAGTGAACGAGGGAGTGGGTCAGATACGCAGTATTTT
CASSERGSGSDTQYF
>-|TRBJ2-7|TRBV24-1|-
TGTGCCACCAGTGGGAGGGTGGGAACAGACTACGAGCAGTACTTC
CATSGRVGTDYEQYF
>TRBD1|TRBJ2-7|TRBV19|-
TGTGCCAGTAGTATAGATCGTGAGACAGGGGTATACGAGCAGTACTTC
CASSIDRETGVYEQYF
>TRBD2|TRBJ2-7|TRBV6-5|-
TGTGCCAGCAGGGAGGGACTAGCGGACGACGAGCAGTACTTC
CASREGLADDEQYF
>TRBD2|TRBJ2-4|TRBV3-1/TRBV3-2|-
TGTGCCAGCAGCCAAGGGGCGGGGGGAAACATTCAGTACTTC
CASSQGAGGNIQYF
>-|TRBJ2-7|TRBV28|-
TGTGCCAGCAGTTCCTGGGGGCAGGGAGTGTACGAGCAGTACTTC
CASSSWGQGVYEQYF
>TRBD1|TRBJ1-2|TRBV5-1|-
TGCGCCAGCAGCTTGGGACTGGGACAGGGGAACTATGGCTACACCTTC
CASSLGLGQGNYGYTF
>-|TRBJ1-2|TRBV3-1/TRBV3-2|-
TGTGCCAGCAGCCAATTCCAGGGAAACTATGGCTACACCTTC
CASSQFQGNYGYTF
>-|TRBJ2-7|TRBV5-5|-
TGTGCCAGCTTGGGAGACCTGGGGTACTACGAGCAGTACTTC
CASLGDLGYYEQYF
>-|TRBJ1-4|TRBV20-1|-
TGCAGTACAAAGGGGGAAAAACTGTTTTTT
CSTKGEKLFF
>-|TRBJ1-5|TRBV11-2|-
TGTGCCAGCAGCTTAGGGGCAGACAATCAGCCCCAGCATTTT
CASSLGADNQPQHF
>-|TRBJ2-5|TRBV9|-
TGTGCCAGCAGCCGTAGGCGGAGAGAAGAGACCCAGTACTTC
CASSRRRREETQYF
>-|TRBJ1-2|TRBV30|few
TGTGCCTGGAGTGTCTTAAGCGAAGGCTACACCTTC
CAWSVLSEGYTF
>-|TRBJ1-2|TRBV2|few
TGTGCCAGCATACGACAGTCGTCTGACTATGGCTACACCTTC
CASIRQSSDYGYTF
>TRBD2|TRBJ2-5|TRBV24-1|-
TGTGCCACCAGTGATACTAGCGGGGGCTTCCAAGAGACCCAGTACTTC
CATSDTSGGFQETQYF
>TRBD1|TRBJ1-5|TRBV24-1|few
TGTGCCACCAGTGATTTTAAAACAGGGGACAATCAGCCCCAGCATTTT
CATSDFKTGDNQPQHF
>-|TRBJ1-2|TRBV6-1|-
TGTGCCAGCAGTGAATCTGTGGCAGGGCTAGTGGACTATGGCTACACCTTC
CASSESVAGLVDYGYTF
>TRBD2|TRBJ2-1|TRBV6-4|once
TGTGCCAGCAGCTCCTGGCACGGGGGGGTCAATGAGCAGTTCTTC
CASSSWHGGVNEQFF
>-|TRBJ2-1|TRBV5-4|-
TGTGCCAGCAGCTTGGTTGGGACTGGGCAGTTCTTC
CASSLVGTGQFF
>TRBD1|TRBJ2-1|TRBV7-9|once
TGTGCCAGCAGCACCGGGACAGGGTACAATGAGCAGTTCTTC
CASSTGTGYNEQFF
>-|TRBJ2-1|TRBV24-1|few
TGTGCCACCAGTGATCCACAGACCAGCTCCTACAATGAGCAGTTCTTC
CATSDPQTSSYNEQFF
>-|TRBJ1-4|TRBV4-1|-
TGCGCCAGCAGCCGAGTGGTCGTCGGTGAAAAACTGTTTTTT
CASSRVVVGEKLFF
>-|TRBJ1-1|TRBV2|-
TGTGCCAGCAGAGTGACATACTCGAACACTGAAGCTTTCTTT
CASRVTYSNTEAFF
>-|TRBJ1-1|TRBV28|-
TGTGCCAGCAGTTTAAGTGTCCCAGGGGCTGAAGCTTTCTTT
CASSLSVPGAEAFF
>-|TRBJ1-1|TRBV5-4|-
TGTGCCAGCAGCCAAAGCCAGGACACTGAAGCTTTCTTT
CASSQSQDTEAFF
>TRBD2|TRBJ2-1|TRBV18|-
TGTGCCAGCTCACCGGAGACTAGCGGGATTAACAATGAGCAGTTCTTC
CASSPETSGINNEQFF
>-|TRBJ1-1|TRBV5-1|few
TGCGCCAGCAGCTTGATAGGAGCGGAGTCGACTGAAGCTTTCTTT
CASSLIGAESTEAFF
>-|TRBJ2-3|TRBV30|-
TGTGCCTGGAGTGATAGCGGCCTAACCACAGATACGCAGTATTTT
CAWSDSGLTTDTQYF
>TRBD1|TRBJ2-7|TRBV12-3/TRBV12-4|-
TGTGCCAGCAGTTTAGTTCAGGGGGCCGAGCAGTACTTC
CASSLVQGAEQYF